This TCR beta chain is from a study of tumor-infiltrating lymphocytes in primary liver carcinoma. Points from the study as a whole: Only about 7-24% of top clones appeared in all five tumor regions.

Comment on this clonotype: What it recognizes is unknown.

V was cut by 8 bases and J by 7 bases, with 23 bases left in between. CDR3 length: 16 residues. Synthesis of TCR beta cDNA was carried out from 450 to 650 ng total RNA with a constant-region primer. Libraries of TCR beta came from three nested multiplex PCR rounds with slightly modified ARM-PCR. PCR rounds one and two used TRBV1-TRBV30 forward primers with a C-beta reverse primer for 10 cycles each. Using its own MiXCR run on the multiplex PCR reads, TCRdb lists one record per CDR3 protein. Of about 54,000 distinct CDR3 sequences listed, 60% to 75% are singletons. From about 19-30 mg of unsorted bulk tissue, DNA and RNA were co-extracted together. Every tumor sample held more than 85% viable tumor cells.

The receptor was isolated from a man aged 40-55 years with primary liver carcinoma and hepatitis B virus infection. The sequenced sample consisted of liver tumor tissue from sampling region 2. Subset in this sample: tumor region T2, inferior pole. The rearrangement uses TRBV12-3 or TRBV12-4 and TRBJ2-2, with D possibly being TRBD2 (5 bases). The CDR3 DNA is TGTGCCAGCTGTCCGGTAACTAGTGGGCCAGTCGGGGAGCTGTTTTTT. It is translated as CASCPVTSGPVGELFF.